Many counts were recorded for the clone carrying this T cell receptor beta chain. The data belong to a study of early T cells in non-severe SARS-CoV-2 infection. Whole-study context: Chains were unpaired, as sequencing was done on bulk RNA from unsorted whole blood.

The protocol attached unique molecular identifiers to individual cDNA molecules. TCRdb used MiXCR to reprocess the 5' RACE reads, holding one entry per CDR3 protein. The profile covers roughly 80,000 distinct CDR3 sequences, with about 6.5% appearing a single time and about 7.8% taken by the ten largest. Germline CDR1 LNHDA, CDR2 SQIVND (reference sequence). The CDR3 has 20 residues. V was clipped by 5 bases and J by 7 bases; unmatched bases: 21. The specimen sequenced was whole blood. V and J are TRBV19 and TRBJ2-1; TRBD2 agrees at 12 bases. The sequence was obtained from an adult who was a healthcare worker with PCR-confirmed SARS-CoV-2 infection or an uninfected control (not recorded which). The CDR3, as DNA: TGTGCCAGTAGTGCAAGGCGGGCGACTTTGACTAGCGGGAGAAGGAATGAGCAGTTCTTC. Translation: CASSARRATLTSGRRNEQFF.